Shown below are 29 T cell receptor beta chains from a single sample sequenced in a study of blood T cell repertoires in COVID-19. Assay used: immunoSEQ multiplex PCR; TCRdb lists only in-frame clones, some missing. Found here are 15,000 or so clones, roughly nine tenths of them singletons; the top ten hold 2% to 2.5%. Sequenced material: peripheral blood. These receptors were obtained from a woman between 65 and 79 years old in a cohort sampled during active or convalescent COVID-19.

The chain employs TRBV24-1 and TRBJ2-7, with D possibly TRBD1 on 7 matching bases. Germline-derived CDR1 and CDR2 are KGHDR and SFDVKD. V shed 3 bases and J shed 5 bases, with 16 bases lying between them. This CDR3 is built from 15 residues. The CDR3 sequence: CATSDRPGGGHEQYF. The CDR3 DNA reads as TGTGCCACCAGTGATCGTCCAGGAGGGGGCCACGAGCAGTACTTC.

This chain uses TRBV29-1 with TRBJ1-1; 8 nucleotides line up with TRBD1. With 7 bases clipped from V and 1 base from J, the junction kept 5 bases outside the gene matches. This CDR3 comprises 13 residues. Germline CDR1 reads SQVTM; CDR2 reads ANQGSEA. The CDR3 sequence: CSAGDRPNTEAFF. As DNA, the CDR3 is TGCAGCGCCGGGGACAGGCCGAACACTGAAGCTTTCTTT.

This clone was recorded only once. The chain combines TRBV28 with TRBJ2-5; the match to TRBD2 covers 8 bases. Losses at the gene ends were 5 bases for V and 3 bases for J; bases not matched to a gene: 2. The CDR3 spans 13 residues. Germline V CDR1 and CDR2: MDHEN, SYDVKM. CDR3 protein: CASSEAGEETQYF. CDR3 DNA sequence: TGTGCCAGCAGTGAAGCGGGGGAAGAGACCCAGTACTTC.

The chain carries TRBV5-1 and TRBJ1-3, with D uncertain. The CDR3 length is 14 residues. The V gene's germline CDR1 is SGHRS and CDR2 YFSETQ. Trimming took off 4 bases at V and 4 bases at J, with 12 bases between the two ends. The CDR3 here is CASSPPGGGNTIYF. The CDR3 DNA reads TGCGCCAGCAGCCCCCCCGGAGGAGGAAACACCATATATTTT.

The chain recombines TRBV7-2 with TRBJ1-2; TRBD1 matches 9 bases. The CDR3 runs to 16 residues. Germline CDR1 reads SGHTA; CDR2 reads FQGNSA. J lost 4 bases, V lost 5 bases, and 11 bases had no gene match. CDR3 DNA: TGTGCCAGCAGCAACCCCGGGACAGGGTATGGCTATGGCTACACCTTC. It codes for CASSNPGTGYGYGYTF.

The chain has TRBV19 and TRBJ1-2, with D tentatively TRBD1 (6 bases). The germline gives CDR1 LNHDA, CDR2 SQIVND (reference sequence). This CDR3 is built from 12 residues. The ends were cut back, 4 bases at V and 9 bases at J, with 12 bases in the middle. The CDR3 protein is CASSTIQGSYTF. In nucleotides, the CDR3 is TGTGCCAGTAGTACTATACAGGGCAGCTACACCTTC.

The chain links TRBV4-1 to TRBJ2-3; D gene ambiguous. The V end lost 2 bases, the J end lost 2 bases, and 14 bases lay between the germline ends. This CDR3 is 16 amino acids long. In germline, CDR1 is MGHRA, CDR2 YSYEKL. The CDR3 bases are TGCGCCAGCAGCCAAAGTCCAGCGCTTAACACAGATACGCAGTATTTT. This translates into CASSQSPALNTDTQYF.

This chain connects TRBV4-1 to TRBJ2-7; 8 nucleotides match TRBD1. CDR1 is MGHRA and CDR2 is YSYEKL in the germline V gene. The CDR3 contains 15 residues. V gave up 1 base and J gave up 3 bases; unmatched junction bases: 5. CDR3 amino acids: CASSQVVTGDYEQYF. CDR3 DNA sequence: TGCGCCAGCAGCCAAGTCGTGACAGGGGACTACGAGCAGTACTTC.

J is TRBJ1-4 and V is TRBV6-6; the D is unclear. Deletions cut 0 bases from V and 8 bases from J, with 16 bases between. The CDR3 covers 16 residues. Per germline, CDR1 MNHNY and CDR2 SVGAGI (reference sequence). CDR3 nucleotide sequence: TGTGCCAGCAGTTACTCGAGTAGCTCCCGGCGCGAAAAACTGTTTTTT. It is translated as CASSYSSSSRREKLFF.

This rearrangement joins TRBV13 to TRBJ1-5, with D perhaps TRBD1 (6 bases). Germline V CDR1 and CDR2: PRHDT, FYEKMQ (reference sequence). The CDR3 contains 15 residues. Trimming took 4 bases from V and 3 from J, leaving 13 bases between them. CDR3 in DNA: TGTGCCAGCAGCTCGGACAGTCCCTTCAATCAGCCCCAGCATTTT. Translated, it gives CASSSDSPFNQPQHF.

This chain links TRBV28 with TRBJ1-1; 11 bases line up with TRBD1. This CDR3 has 18 residues. The V and J ends lost 0 bases and 3 bases, in that order; junction bases with no gene match: 9. Germline values: CDR1 MDHEN, CDR2 SYDVKM. The DNA for the CDR3 is TGTGCCAGCAGTTTATGGGGGACAGGGGGATGGGAAGACACTGAAGCTTTCTTT. Amino acid sequence: CASSLWGTGGWEDTEAFF. Combining the CDR3 with reference TRBV28 and TRBJ1-1 gives the whole variable domain DVKVTQSSRYLVKRTGEKVFLECVQDMDHENMFWYRQDPGLGLRLIYFSYDVKMKEKGDIPEGYSVSREKKERFSLILESASTNQTSMYLCASSLWGTGGWEDTEAFFGQGTRLTVV.

The chain links TRBV5-4 to TRBJ1-1, with 8 bases that match TRBD1. With 2 bases clipped from V and 1 base from J, the junction kept 10 bases outside the gene matches. This CDR3 contains 17 residues. Germline CDR1 reads SGHNT; CDR2 reads YYREEE (reference sequence). Here the CDR3 reads CASSFGNGQGPNTEAFF. In DNA, the CDR3 is TGTGCCAGCAGCTTCGGGAACGGACAGGGACCGAACACTGAAGCTTTCTTT. The full variable domain, its missing parts supplied by reference TRBV5-4 and TRBJ1-1, is ETGVTQSPTHLIKTRGQQVTLRCSSQSGHNTVSWYQQALGQGPQFIFQYYREEENGRGNFPPRFSGLQFPNYSSELNVNALELDDSALYLCASSFGNGQGPNTEAFFGQGTRLTVV.

The rearrangement uses TRBV9 and TRBJ2-3; D is perhaps TRBD1 (6 bases). V lost 3 bases, J lost 0 bases, and 11 bases lay in between. Per the germline V gene, CDR1 is SGDLS and CDR2 is YYNGEE. The CDR3 loop spans 15 amino acids. The CDR3 region is CASSGQETSTDTQYF. The CDR3 DNA reads TGTGCCAGCAGCGGACAGGAAACTAGCACAGATACGCAGTATTTT. The variable domain in full, with the rest retrieved from reference TRBV9 and TRBJ2-3, is DSGVTQTPKHLITATGQRVTLRCSPRSGDLSVYWYQQSLDQGLQFLIQYYNGEERAKGNILERFSAQQFPDLHSELNLSSLELGDSALYFCASSGQETSTDTQYFGPGTRLTVL.

J is TRBJ2-7 and V is TRBV4-3; TRBD1 matches 7 bases. V was clipped by 1 base and J by 2 bases; unmatched bases: 8. CDR3 length: 16 amino acids. CDR1 LGHNA and CDR2 YSLEER come from the germline V gene. The CDR3 reads CASSQGLLDRAYEQYF. The DNA of the CDR3 is TGCGCCAGCAGCCAAGGCCTACTCGACAGGGCCTACGAGCAGTACTTC.

The gene calls are TRBV3-1 (or the pseudogene TRBV3-2) and TRBJ2-1; 12 bases align to TRBD2. The CDR3 extends over 16 amino acids. Unmatched junction bases numbered 9, after V lost 3 bases and J lost 9 bases. Per germline, CDR1 LGHDT and CDR2 YNNKEL (reference sequence). CDR3 DNA sequence: TGTGCCAGCAGCCAGACTAGCGGGGGAATCAATAGTGAGCAGTTCTTC. Its protein is CASSQTSGGINSEQFF.

The chain employs TRBV3-1 (or the pseudogene TRBV3-2) and TRBJ2-1, with D possibly TRBD2 on 5 matching bases. CDR1 and CDR2 from the germline V gene are LGHDT and YNNKEL (reference sequence). V lost 4 bases and J 7 bases, leaving 20 bases between the germline ends. The CDR3 is made up of 16 amino acids. This chain's CDR3 is CASSPFSGKPPNEQFF. The CDR3 nucleotides read TGTGCCAGCAGCCCTTTCTCGGGGAAACCGCCGAATGAGCAGTTCTTC.

The rearrangement joins TRBV5-1 to TRBJ2-7, with 8 bases lining up with TRBD1. V shed 0 bases, J shed 4 bases, and the junction held 9 bases outside the gene matches. Germline V CDR1 and CDR2: SGHRS, YFSETQ. The CDR3 is 16 amino acids. Here the CDR3 reads CASSLGWTGKPYEQYF. The CDR3 DNA is TGCGCCAGCAGCTTGGGGTGGACAGGGAAGCCTTACGAGCAGTACTTC.

The gene calls are TRBV19 and TRBJ1-6; D is uncertain. The CDR3 totals 15 residues. V lost 4 bases and J 0 bases, leaving 7 bases between the germline ends. Germline V gives CDR1 LNHDA, CDR2 SQIVND (reference sequence). In nucleotides, the CDR3 is TGTGCCAGTAGTACCCTGAGCTCCTATAATTCACCCCTCCACTTT. This translates into CASSTLSSYNSPLHF.

V gene TRBV5-1 combines with J gene TRBJ2-3; TRBD2 agrees at 7 bases. Losses at the gene ends were 3 bases for V and 7 bases for J; bases not matched to a gene: 2. This CDR3 has 12 residues. Per the germline V gene, CDR1 is SGHRS and CDR2 is YFSETQ. The CDR3 loop is CASSWEGYTQYF. The CDR3 DNA reads TGCGCCAGCAGCTGGGAGGGTTATACGCAGTATTTT.

J is TRBJ1-5 and V is TRBV6-6; D not resolved. This CDR3 comprises 11 residues. Between the trimmed V and J ends, which lost 5 bases and 9 bases, there was a span of 8 bases. Germline CDR1 MNHNY, CDR2 SVGAGI (reference sequence). This CDR3 reads CASSPSGPQHF. The CDR3 bases are TGTGCCAGCAGTCCCTCGGGGCCCCAGCATTTT.

This sequence joins TRBV28 and TRBJ1-2; 12 bases are a match to TRBD1. This CDR3 has 13 amino acids. The germline V gene encodes CDR1 MDHEN and CDR2 SYDVKM. Germline trimming cut 7 bases from V and 10 bases from J; bases unmatched to any gene: 7. The CDR3: CASTRDRGRDYTF. Written as DNA, the CDR3 is TGTGCCAGCACCCGGGACAGGGGGCGCGACTACACCTTC.

V and J are TRBV11-2 and TRBJ1-1; D perhaps matches TRBD1 (5 bases). Trimming cost V 3 bases and J 1 base, with 12 bases left between them. This CDR3 comprises 15 residues. Looked up from germline, CDR1 is SGHAT and CDR2 is FQNNGV. CDR3 nucleotides: TGTGCCAGCAGCTTTTTTCCCCAGGGGAACACTGAAGCTTTCTTT. It is translated as CASSFFPQGNTEAFF.

The V call is TRBV5-1, the J call TRBJ2-3; maybe TRBD1 (8 bases). The CDR3 is 14 amino acids. V lost 5 bases and J lost 5, with 15 bases in between. Germline lookup yields CDR1 SGHRS and CDR2 YFSETQ. The CDR3 DNA sequence: TGCGCCAGCAGTCCGGACAGGGAGGGAGATACGCAGTATTTT. This gives the protein CASSPDREGDTQYF.

CDR3 loop: CASSLGAFQETQYF. The CDR3 bases are TGTGCCAGCAGCTTGGGGGCCTTCCAAGAGACCCAGTACTTC. J is TRBJ2-5 and V is TRBV5-4, with unresolved D. From germline, CDR1 is SGHNT and CDR2 YYREEE (reference sequence). With 0 bases removed from V and 1 base from J, the gap between germline ends came to 7 bases. The CDR3 has 14 residues. Together with reference TRBV5-4 and TRBJ2-5, the CDR3 gives the full variable domain: ETGVTQSPTHLIKTRGQQVTLRCSSQSGHNTVSWYQQALGQGPQFIFQYYREEENGRGNFPPRFSGLQFPNYSSELNVNALELDDSALYLCASSLGAFQETQYFGPGTRLLVL.

This sequence joins TRBV18 and TRBJ1-1; 8 bases are shared with TRBD1. Germline V gene data show CDR1 as KGHSH and CDR2 as LQKENI. The CDR3 length is 13 residues. After removal of 8 bases from V and 0 bases from J, the junction contained 2 bases not matched to a gene. The CDR3 bases are TGTGCCAGCCGACAGGGGATGAACACTGAAGCTTTCTTT. Its translation: CASRQGMNTEAFF.

The V and J genes are TRBV5-5 and TRBJ1-5; 8 nucleotides agree with TRBD1. Germline V gene sequence: CDR1 SGHKS, CDR2 YYEKEE (reference sequence). The CDR3 runs to 14 residues. V lost 4 bases to trimming and J lost 6 bases; unmatched junction nucleotides: 6. In DNA, the CDR3 is TGTGCCAGCAGCAAAGGACAGGGATCTCAGCCCCAGCATTTT. It codes for CASSKGQGSQPQHF.

The chain has TRBV20-1 and TRBJ1-3; the D gene is possibly TRBD1 (5 bases). The CDR3 sequence is 11 residues long. Germline CDR1 DFQATT, CDR2 SNEGSKA (reference sequence). Trimming left V 1 base short and J 10 bases short, with 8 bases between. The CDR3 loop is CSARGQGTIYF. The CDR3 region has the DNA TGCAGTGCTAGAGGGCAGGGTACCATATATTTT.

The rearrangement links TRBV7-9 to TRBJ1-4; D may be TRBD1 (6 bases). Germline-derived CDR1 and CDR2 are SEHNR and FQNEAQ (reference sequence). V lost 5 bases, J lost 5 bases, and 18 bases lay in between. The CDR3 contains 16 residues. CDR3 residues: CASSRIPGQTNEKLFF. CDR3 DNA: TGTGCCAGCAGCAGAATACCCGGACAGACGAATGAAAAACTGTTTTTT.

J is TRBJ1-2 and V is TRBV4-3, with unresolved D. The CDR3 runs to 14 residues. Trimming left V 0 bases short and J 4 bases short, with 9 bases between. Germline CDR1 reads LGHNA; CDR2 reads YSLEER. The CDR3 DNA reads as TGCGCCAGCAGCCAAGACCTATCCGGCTATGGCTACACCTTC. Encoded protein: CASSQDLSGYGYTF.